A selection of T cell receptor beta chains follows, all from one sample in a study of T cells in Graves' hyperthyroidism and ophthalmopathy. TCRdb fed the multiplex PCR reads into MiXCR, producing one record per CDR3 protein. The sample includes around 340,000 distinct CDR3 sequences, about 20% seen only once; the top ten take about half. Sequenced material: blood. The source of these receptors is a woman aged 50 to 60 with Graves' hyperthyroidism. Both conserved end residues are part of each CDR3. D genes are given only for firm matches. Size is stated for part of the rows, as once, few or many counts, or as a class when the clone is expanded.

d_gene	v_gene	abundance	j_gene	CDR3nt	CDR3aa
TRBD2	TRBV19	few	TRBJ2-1	TGTGCCAGTAGTACTGTCAGGACTAGCGGTTACAATGAGCAGTTCTTC	CASSTVRTSGYNEQFF
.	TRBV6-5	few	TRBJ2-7	TGTGCCAGCCCACGGGACGGCCTCGCCTACGAGCAGTACTTC	CASPRDGLAYEQYF
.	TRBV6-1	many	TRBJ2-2	TGTGCCAGCGACAGACCGAACACCGGGGAGCTGTTTTTT	CASDRPNTGELFF
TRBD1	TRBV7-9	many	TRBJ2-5	TGTGCCAGCTCAAGTTGGGGACAGGGGACCTCGCAAGAGACCCAGTACTTC	CASSSWGQGTSQETQYF
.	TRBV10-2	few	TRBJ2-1	TGCGCCAGCAGTGAGTCAGGTGGAAAGGGTGACAATGAGCAGTTCTTC	CASSESGGKGDNEQFF
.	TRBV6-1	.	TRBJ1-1	TGTGCCAGCAGTGAATGGGCTCTGAACACTGAAGCTTTCTTT	CASSEWALNTEAFF
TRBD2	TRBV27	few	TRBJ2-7	TGTGCCAGCAGTTTATCTAGCGGGGGACCCTACGAGCAGTACTTC	CASSLSSGGPYEQYF
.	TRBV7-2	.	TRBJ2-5	TGTGCCAGCAGCTTTTTCCAAGAGACCCAGTACTTC	CASSFFQETQYF
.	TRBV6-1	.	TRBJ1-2	TGTGCCAGCAGTCGGGTCAGGGTGGGCTATGGCTACACCTTC	CASSRVRVGYGYTF
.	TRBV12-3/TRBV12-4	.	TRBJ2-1	TGTGCCAGCAGTTTAGGCAAGGGTGGGATCGGTGAGCAGTTCTTC	CASSLGKGGIGEQFF
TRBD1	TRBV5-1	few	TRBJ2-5	TGCGCCAGCAGCTTTAAGACAGGGCGACAAGAGACCCAGTACTTC	CASSFKTGRQETQYF
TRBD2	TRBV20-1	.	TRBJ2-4	TGCAGTGCCAGACTAGCCGCAAACATTCAGTACTTC	CSARLAANIQYF
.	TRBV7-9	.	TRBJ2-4	TGTGCCAGCAGCTTAGGCGGGGACATTCAGTACTTC	CASSLGGDIQYF
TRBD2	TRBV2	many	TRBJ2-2	TGTGCCAGCAGAGAGCGGGAGGGCCCCGGGGAGCTGTTTTTT	CASREREGPGELFF
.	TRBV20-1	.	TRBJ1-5	TGCAGTGCTCGGGACACCAGCAATCAGCCCCAGCATTTT	CSARDTSNQPQHF
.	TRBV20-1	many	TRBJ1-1	TGCAGTGCTAGTCCCGTAGGTAACACTGAAGCTTTCTTT	CSASPVGNTEAFF
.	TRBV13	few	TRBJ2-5	TGTGCCAGCAGCTTTCACAACTGGGTTGAAGAGGGAGAGACCCAGTACTTC	CASSFHNWVEEGETQYF
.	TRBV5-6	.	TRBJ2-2	TGTGCCAGCAGCTTCGGACCCCACGGGACCGGGGAGCTGTTTTTT	CASSFGPHGTGELFF
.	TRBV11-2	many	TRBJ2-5	TGTGCCAGCAGCGGGGGGTACCAAGAGACCCAGTACTTC	CASSGGYQETQYF
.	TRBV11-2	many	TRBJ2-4	TGTGCCAGCAGCTCCGGGGGCAAAAACATTCAGTACTTC	CASSSGGKNIQYF
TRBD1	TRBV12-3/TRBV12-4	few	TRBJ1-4	TGTGCCAGCAGGGCCACAGGGGGGGAAAATGAAAAACTGTTTTTT	CASRATGGENEKLFF
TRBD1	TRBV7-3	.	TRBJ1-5	TGTGCCAGCAGCTCGGGACAGTCCAATCAGCCCCAGCATTTT	CASSSGQSNQPQHF
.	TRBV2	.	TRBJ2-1	TGTGCCAGGAGAGAGGGGCCCTACAATGAGCAGTTCTTC	CARREGPYNEQFF
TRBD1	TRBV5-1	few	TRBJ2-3	TGCGCCAGCAGCGGCGACAGGGGTGCAGATACGCAGTATTTT	CASSGDRGADTQYF
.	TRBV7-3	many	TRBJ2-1	TGTGCCAGCAGCCTTTACAGCCATAATGAGCAGTTCTTC	CASSLYSHNEQFF
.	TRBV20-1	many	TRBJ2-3	TGCAGTGCTAGAATTACGGGGGAGTCAGATACGCAGTATTTT	CSARITGESDTQYF
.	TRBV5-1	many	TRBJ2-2	TGCGCCAGCAGCCTCCAGGCGAACACCGGGGAGCTGTTTTTT	CASSLQANTGELFF
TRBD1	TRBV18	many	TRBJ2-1	TGTGCCAGCTCTCGACAGGGGGGCTCCTACAATGAGCAGTTCTTC	CASSRQGGSYNEQFF
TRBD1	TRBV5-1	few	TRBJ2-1	TGCGCCAGCACCCCGGACAGGGAAGGGAATGAGCAGTTCTTC	CASTPDREGNEQFF
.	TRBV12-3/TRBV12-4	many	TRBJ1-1	TGTGCCAGCAGCACCGGGGGGTTGACTGAAGCTTTCTTT	CASSTGGLTEAFF
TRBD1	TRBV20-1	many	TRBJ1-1	TGCAGTGCTAGAGATCTACAGGGGGGCACTGAAGCTTTCTTT	CSARDLQGGTEAFF
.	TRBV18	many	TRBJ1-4	TGTGCCAGCTCACCCCTGGATCAGGGAAAACTGTTTTTT	CASSPLDQGKLFF
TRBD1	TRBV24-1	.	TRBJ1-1	TGTGCCACCAGTGATAAACAGGGGGCGGTCACTGAAGCTTTCTTT	CATSDKQGAVTEAFF
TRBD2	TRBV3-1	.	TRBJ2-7	TGTGCCAGCAGCCGAGGACTAGCGGGGACCTACGAGCAGTACTTC	CASSRGLAGTYEQYF
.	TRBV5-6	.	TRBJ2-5	TGTGCCAGCAGCTTGGTGGCAGTACAAGAGACCCAGTACTTC	CASSLVAVQETQYF
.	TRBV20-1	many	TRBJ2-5	TGCAGTGCTAGAGATCTGAGGGGATTGTACCAAGAGACCCAGTACTTC	CSARDLRGLYQETQYF
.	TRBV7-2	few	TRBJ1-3	TGTGCCAGCAGCCTCATGATGGGGGACACCATATATTTT	CASSLMMGDTIYF
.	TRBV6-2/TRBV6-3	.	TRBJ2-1	TGTGCCAGCCAATGGACGGAGAGCTCCTACAATGAGCAGTTCTTC	CASQWTESSYNEQFF
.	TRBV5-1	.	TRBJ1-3	TGCGCCAGCAGCCCCGAGGCCCTGACAATCGGTGGAAACACCATATATTTT	CASSPEALTIGGNTIYF
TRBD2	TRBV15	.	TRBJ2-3	TGTGCCACCAGCAGAGATAGCGGGGGGTCCCGATCCACAGATACGCAGTATTTT	CATSRDSGGSRSTDTQYF
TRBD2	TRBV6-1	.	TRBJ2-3	TGTGCCGGCACCTCCCTAGCGGGGGAAGGATGGACGCAGTATTTT	CAGTSLAGEGWTQYF
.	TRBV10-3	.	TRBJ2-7	TGTGCCATCAGTGAAGGGAGCTACGAGCAGTACTTC	CAISEGSYEQYF
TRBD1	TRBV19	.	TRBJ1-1	TGTGCCAGCCAGGGACAGGGCTGGAACACTGAAGCTTTCTTT	CASQGQGWNTEAFF
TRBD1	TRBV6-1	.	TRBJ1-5	TGTGCCAGCAGAGGACAGGAGAATCAGCCCCAGCATTTT	CASRGQENQPQHF
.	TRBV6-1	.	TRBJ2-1	TGTGCCGGCAGAAGCGATCTCCCCAATGAGCAGTTCTTC	CAGRSDLPNEQFF
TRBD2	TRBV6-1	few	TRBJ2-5	TGTGCCAGCAGTGAGTCCCTAGCGGGGGGTCGAGAGACCCAGTACTTC	CASSESLAGGRETQYF
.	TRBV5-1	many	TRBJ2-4	TGCGCCAGCAGCTCCGCGGGGACGGAAAACATTCAGTACTTC	CASSSAGTENIQYF
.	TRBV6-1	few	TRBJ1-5	TGTGCCAGCAGTGAGATGGATCAGCCCCAGCATTTT	CASSEMDQPQHF
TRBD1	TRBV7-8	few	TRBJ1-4	TGTGCCAGCAGCTGGGACAGAACGGGGGAAAAACTGTTTTTT	CASSWDRTGEKLFF
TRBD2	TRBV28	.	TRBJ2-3	TGTGCCAGCAGCCCTACATCGGGACTAGACCTCACAGATACGCAGTATTTT	CASSPTSGLDLTDTQYF
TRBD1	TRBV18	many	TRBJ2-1	TGTGCCAGCTCACCCCCCATCCTTGACAGGGGTCGGTACAATGAGCAGTTCTTC	CASSPPILDRGRYNEQFF
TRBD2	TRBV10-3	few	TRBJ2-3	TGTGCCATCGCCGACGGACTAGAGGGAAACACAGATACGCAGTATTTT	CAIADGLEGNTDTQYF
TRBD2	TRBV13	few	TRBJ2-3	TGTGCCAGCAGTTTTGGGGGGGACCCAGATACGCAGTATTTT	CASSFGGDPDTQYF
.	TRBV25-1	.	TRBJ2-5	TGTGCCATCTCCTCCGGGGCAAGGGAGACCCAGTACTTC	CAISSGARETQYF